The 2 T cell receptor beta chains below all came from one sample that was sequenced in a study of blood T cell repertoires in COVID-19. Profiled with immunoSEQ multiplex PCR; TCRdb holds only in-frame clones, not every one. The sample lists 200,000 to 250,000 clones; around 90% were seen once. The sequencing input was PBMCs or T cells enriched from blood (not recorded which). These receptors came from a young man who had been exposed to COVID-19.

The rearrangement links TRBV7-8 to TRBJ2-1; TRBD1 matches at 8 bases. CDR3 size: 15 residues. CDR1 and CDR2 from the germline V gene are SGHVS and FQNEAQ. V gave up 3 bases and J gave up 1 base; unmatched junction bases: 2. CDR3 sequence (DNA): TGTGCCAGCAGCTTCACAGGGGGATCCTACAATGAGCAGTTCTTC. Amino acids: CASSFTGGSYNEQFF.

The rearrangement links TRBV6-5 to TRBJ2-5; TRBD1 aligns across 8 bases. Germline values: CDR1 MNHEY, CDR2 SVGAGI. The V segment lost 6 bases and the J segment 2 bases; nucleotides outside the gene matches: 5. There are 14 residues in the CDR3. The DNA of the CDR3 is TGTGCCAGCAGCTATGGGGACAGGCAAGAGACCCAGTACTTC. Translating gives CASSYGDRQETQYF.